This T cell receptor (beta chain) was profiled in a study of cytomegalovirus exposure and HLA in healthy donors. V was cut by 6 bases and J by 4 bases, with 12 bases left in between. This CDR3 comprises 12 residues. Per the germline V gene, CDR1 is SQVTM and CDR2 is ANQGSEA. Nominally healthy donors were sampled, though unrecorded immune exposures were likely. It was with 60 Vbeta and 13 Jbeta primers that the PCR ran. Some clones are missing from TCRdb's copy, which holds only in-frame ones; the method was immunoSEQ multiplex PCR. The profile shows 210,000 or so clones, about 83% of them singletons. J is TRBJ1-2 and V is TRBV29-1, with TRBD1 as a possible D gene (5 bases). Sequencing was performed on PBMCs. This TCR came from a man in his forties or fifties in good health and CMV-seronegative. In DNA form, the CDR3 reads TGCAGCGTCGCCGGGCAGGGCTATGGCTACACCTTC. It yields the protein CSVAGQGYGYTF.